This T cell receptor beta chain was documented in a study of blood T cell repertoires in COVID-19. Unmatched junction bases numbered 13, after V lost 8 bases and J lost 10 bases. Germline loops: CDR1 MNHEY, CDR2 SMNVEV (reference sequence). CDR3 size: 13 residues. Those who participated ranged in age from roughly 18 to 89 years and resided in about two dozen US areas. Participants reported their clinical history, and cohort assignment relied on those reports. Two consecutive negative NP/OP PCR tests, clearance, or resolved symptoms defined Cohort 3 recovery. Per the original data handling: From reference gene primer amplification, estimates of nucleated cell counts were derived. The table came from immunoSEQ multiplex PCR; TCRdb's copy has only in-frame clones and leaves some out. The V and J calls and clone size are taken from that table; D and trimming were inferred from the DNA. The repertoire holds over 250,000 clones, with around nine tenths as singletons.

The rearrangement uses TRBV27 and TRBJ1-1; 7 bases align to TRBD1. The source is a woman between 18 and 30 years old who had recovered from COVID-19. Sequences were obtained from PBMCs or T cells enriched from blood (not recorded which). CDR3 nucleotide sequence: TGTGCCAGCGTCCCGAGGGGGCAGTCGAGAGCTTTCTTT. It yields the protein CASVPRGQSRAFF.